This is a list of T cell receptor beta chains from one sample in a study of cytomegalovirus exposure and HLA in healthy donors. Some clones are missing from TCRdb's copy, which holds only in-frame ones; the method was immunoSEQ multiplex PCR. The sample lists about 180,000 clones; roughly 77% were seen once. The sequenced sample consisted of PBMCs. These receptors originate from a woman aged 45-60 years in good health and CMV-seropositive. The CDR3 runs from the conserved cysteine through the conserved F or W. The order of the fields is D gene, clone size, J gene, V gene, CDR3 DNA, CDR3 protein. A D gene is named only where the DNA matches it firmly. Expanded clones are given a class, and other clones once, few, many or no size at all.

D: -
size: -
J: TRBJ1-5
V: TRBV28
DNA: TGTGCCAGCAGTTACTATCGGTTCGGCAATCAGCCCCAGCATTTT
CDR3: CASSYYRFGNQPQHF

D: -
size: -
J: TRBJ1-1
V: TRBV9
DNA: TGTGCCAGCAGCGTAGATACGGGGGGATGGACTGAAGCTTTCTTT
CDR3: CASSVDTGGWTEAFF

D: -
size: -
J: TRBJ2-7
V: TRBV4-1
DNA: TGCGCCAGCAGCCAAGTCCCCTGGGGGGAAACCTACGAGCAGTACTTC
CDR3: CASSQVPWGETYEQYF

D: -
size: once
J: TRBJ2-1
V: TRBV27
DNA: TGTGCCAGCAGTGGTGGGCATGGGGGGGCCCTATACAATGAGCAGTTCTTC
CDR3: CASSGGHGGALYNEQFF

D: -
size: -
J: TRBJ2-1
V: TRBV5-1
DNA: TGCGCCAGCAAAACAGGGTACTCCTACAATGAGCAGTTCTTC
CDR3: CASKTGYSYNEQFF

D: TRBD1
size: -
J: TRBJ2-3
V: TRBV29-1
DNA: TGCAGCGTTGATAGGGGACAGGGGATCACAGATACGCAGTATTTT
CDR3: CSVDRGQGITDTQYF

D: -
size: -
J: TRBJ2-7
V: TRBV7-2
DNA: TGTGCCAGCAGCTTAGATAGCGTCGAGCAGTACTTC
CDR3: CASSLDSVEQYF

D: -
size: -
J: TRBJ2-5
V: TRBV2
DNA: TGTGCCAGCAGTGGGGGTGCGACTAGACAAGAGACCCAGTACTTC
CDR3: CASSGGATRQETQYF

D: TRBD1
size: few
J: TRBJ2-2
V: TRBV29-1
DNA: TGCAGCGTTGAAACAGGGGGCTATTCCGGGGAGCTGTTTTTT
CDR3: CSVETGGYSGELFF

D: TRBD2
size: few
J: TRBJ2-7
V: TRBV5-6
DNA: TGTGCCAGCAGCCTAGCGGGAGGGACCTACGAGCAGTACTTC
CDR3: CASSLAGGTYEQYF

D: -
size: few
J: TRBJ1-3
V: TRBV14
DNA: TGTGCCAGCAGCCACGTAGACCCAGGTAGCTCTGGAAACACCATATATTTT
CDR3: CASSHVDPGSSGNTIYF

D: TRBD1
size: -
J: TRBJ1-1
V: TRBV5-5
DNA: TGTGCCAGCAGCTTGGTTTTCGGGACAGGGTTCAGAGCTTTCTTT
CDR3: CASSLVFGTGFRAFF

D: -
size: -
J: TRBJ2-4
V: TRBV6-6
DNA: TGTGCCGCCGGTCCAACAGGGACCAAAAACATTCAGTACTTC
CDR3: CAAGPTGTKNIQYF

D: TRBD1
size: -
J: TRBJ1-6
V: TRBV11-2
DNA: TGTGCCAGCAGACAAATAAAAGGCCGGACAGGGAAAGAAGCACCCCTCCACTTT
CDR3: CASRQIKGRTGKEAPLHF

D: TRBD2
size: -
J: TRBJ2-7
V: TRBV5-1
DNA: TGCGCCAGCAGCTTAGCGGGAGCCTCCTACGAGCAGTACTTC
CDR3: CASSLAGASYEQYF

D: TRBD1
size: -
J: TRBJ1-3
V: TRBV4-2
DNA: TGTGCCAGCAGCCTCCAGGGGGCCCACCTTCGCTCTGGAAACACCATATATTTT
CDR3: CASSLQGAHLRSGNTIYF

D: TRBD1
size: -
J: TRBJ1-2
V: TRBV30
DNA: TGTGCCTGGAGTTTTAGGGGGCGCTCTGGCTACACCTTC
CDR3: CAWSFRGRSGYTF

D: -
size: -
J: TRBJ2-5
V: TRBV18
DNA: TGTGCCAGCTCACCGGCAGGGGAACAGTACTTC
CDR3: CASSPAGEQYF

D: -
size: -
J: TRBJ1-6
V: TRBV18
DNA: TGTGCCAGCTCACCACGAGGGCTACGGGGGTTTAATTCACCCCTCCACTTT
CDR3: CASSPRGLRGFNSPLHF

D: -
size: -
J: TRBJ2-7
V: TRBV4-1
DNA: TGCGCCAGCAGCGCCCGAGGGGGGGTCCTCGAGCAGTACTTC
CDR3: CASSARGGVLEQYF

D: -
size: -
J: TRBJ2-5
V: TRBV5-6
DNA: TGTGCCAGCAGTTCTGACGGAGCAGGAGGGACCCAGTACTTC
CDR3: CASSSDGAGGTQYF

D: TRBD2
size: -
J: TRBJ2-1
V: TRBV7-3
DNA: TGTGCCAGCAGCCCGATAGCGGGGGGGTACAATGAGCAGTTCTTC
CDR3: CASSPIAGGYNEQFF

D: TRBD2
size: few
J: TRBJ2-1
V: TRBV19
DNA: TGTGCCAGTAGTATACAGGCGGGGGGGCACCATGAGCAGTTCTTC
CDR3: CASSIQAGGHHEQFF

D: -
size: -
J: TRBJ1-1
V: TRBV7-8
DNA: TGTGCCAGCAGCCGGAACACTGAAGCTTTCTTT
CDR3: CASSRNTEAFF

D: TRBD2
size: -
J: TRBJ2-1
V: TRBV6-5
DNA: TGTGCCAGCAGCCGCGGACTAGCGGGGGCCAATGAGCAGTTCTTC
CDR3: CASSRGLAGANEQFF

D: TRBD1
size: once
J: TRBJ1-1
V: TRBV6-1
DNA: TGTGCCAGCAGTGACGCCGGGACAGGGTACACTGAAGCTTTCTTT
CDR3: CASSDAGTGYTEAFF

D: TRBD2
size: -
J: TRBJ2-2
V: TRBV7-3
DNA: TGTGCCAGCAGCTTAGAAGCCCCCTTACTAGCGGGCACCGGGGAGCTGTTTTTT
CDR3: CASSLEAPLLAGTGELFF

D: TRBD2
size: once
J: TRBJ2-5
V: TRBV7-2
DNA: TGTGCCAGCAGCTTAAGTTCGGGGGGGAACCAAGAGACCCAGTACTTC
CDR3: CASSLSSGGNQETQYF

D: -
size: -
J: TRBJ1-1
V: TRBV7-9
DNA: TGTGCCAGCAGCTTAAAGAGCACTGAAGCTTTCTTT
CDR3: CASSLKSTEAFF

D: TRBD1
size: -
J: TRBJ1-2
V: TRBV27
DNA: TGTGCCAGCAGTCCAACCCGGAGCGACAGGGTCGGCTACACCTTC
CDR3: CASSPTRSDRVGYTF

D: -
size: -
J: TRBJ1-2
V: TRBV7-3
DNA: TGTGCCAGCAGTCCCGGACAGCCACCAACCTATGGCTACACCTTC
CDR3: CASSPGQPPTYGYTF

D: -
size: -
J: TRBJ2-5
V: TRBV29-1
DNA: TGCAGCGCCTGCCCCGTCTTGAGCCAAGAGACCCAGTACTTC
CDR3: CSACPVLSQETQYF

D: -
size: -
J: TRBJ2-2
V: TRBV6-4
DNA: TGTGCCAGCAGAGCCGAGGAATTCGGGGAGCTGTTTTTT
CDR3: CASRAEEFGELFF

D: -
size: -
J: TRBJ2-5
V: TRBV1
DNA: TGCACCAGCAGCCAGCTCGGCTTAGCAGGGCCCCAAGAGACCCAGTACTTC
CDR3: CTSSQLGLAGPQETQYF

D: -
size: once
J: TRBJ1-2
V: TRBV6-5
DNA: TGTGCCAGCACCCTTGGGACTTTCTATGGCTACACCTTC
CDR3: CASTLGTFYGYTF

D: TRBD2
size: -
J: TRBJ2-3
V: TRBV5-1
DNA: TGCGCCAGCAGCTTGGGATTTTTGGCAGGGAGGGACGCAGATACGCAGTATTTT
CDR3: CASSLGFLAGRDADTQYF